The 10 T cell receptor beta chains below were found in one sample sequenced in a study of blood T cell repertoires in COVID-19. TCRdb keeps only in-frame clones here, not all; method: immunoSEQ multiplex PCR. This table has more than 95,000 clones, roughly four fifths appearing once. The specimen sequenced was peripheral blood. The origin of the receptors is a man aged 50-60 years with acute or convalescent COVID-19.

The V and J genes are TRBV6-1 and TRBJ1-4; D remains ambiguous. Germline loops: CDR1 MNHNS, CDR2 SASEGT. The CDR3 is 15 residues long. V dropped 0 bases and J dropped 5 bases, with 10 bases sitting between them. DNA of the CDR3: TGTGCCAGCAGTGAAGCGGGCAGTGGAAATGAAAAACTGTTTTTT. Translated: CASSEAGSGNEKLFF.

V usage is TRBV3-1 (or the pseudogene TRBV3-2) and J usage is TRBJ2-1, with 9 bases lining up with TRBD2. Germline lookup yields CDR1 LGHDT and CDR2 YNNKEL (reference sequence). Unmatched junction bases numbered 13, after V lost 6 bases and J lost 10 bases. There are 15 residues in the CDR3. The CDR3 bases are TGTGCCAGCAGTCGCCTGACTAGCGGTAGCAAGGAGCAGTTCTTC. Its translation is CASSRLTSGSKEQFF.

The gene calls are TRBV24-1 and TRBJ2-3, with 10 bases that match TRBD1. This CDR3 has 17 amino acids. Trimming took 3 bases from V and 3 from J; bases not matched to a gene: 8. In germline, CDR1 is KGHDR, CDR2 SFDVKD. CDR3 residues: CATSDPSGQGFTDTQYF. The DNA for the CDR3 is TGTGCCACCAGTGATCCCTCGGGACAGGGGTTTACAGATACGCAGTATTTT.

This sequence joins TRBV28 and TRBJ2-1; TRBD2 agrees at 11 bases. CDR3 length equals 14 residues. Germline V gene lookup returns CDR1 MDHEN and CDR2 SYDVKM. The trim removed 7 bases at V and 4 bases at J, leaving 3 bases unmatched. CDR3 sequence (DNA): TGTGCCAGCAAGGGACTAGCGGAATACAATGAGCAGTTCTTC. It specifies CASKGLAEYNEQFF.

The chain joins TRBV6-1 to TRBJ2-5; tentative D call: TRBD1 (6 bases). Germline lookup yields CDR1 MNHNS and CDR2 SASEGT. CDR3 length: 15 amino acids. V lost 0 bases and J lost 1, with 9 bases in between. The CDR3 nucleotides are TGTGCCAGCAGTGAAGCGACGGACAGCCAAGAGACCCAGTACTTC. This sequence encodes CASSEATDSQETQYF.

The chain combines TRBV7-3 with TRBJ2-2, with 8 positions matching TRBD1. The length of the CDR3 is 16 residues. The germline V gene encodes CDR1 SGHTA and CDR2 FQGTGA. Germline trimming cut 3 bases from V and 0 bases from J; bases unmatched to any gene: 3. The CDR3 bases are TGTGCCAGCAGCTTGACAGGGGTGTCGAACACCGGGGAGCTGTTTTTT. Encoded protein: CASSLTGVSNTGELFF.

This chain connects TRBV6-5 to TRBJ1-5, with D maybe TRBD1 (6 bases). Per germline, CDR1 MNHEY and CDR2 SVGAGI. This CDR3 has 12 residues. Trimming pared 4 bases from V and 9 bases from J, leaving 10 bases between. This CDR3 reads CASSSRGGPQHF. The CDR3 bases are TGTGCCAGCAGTTCAAGGGGGGGGCCCCAGCATTTT.

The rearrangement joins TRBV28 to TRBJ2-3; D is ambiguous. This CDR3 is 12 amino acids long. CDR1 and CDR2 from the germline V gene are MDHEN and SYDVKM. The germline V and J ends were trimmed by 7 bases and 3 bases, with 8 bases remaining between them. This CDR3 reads CASTLRTDTQYF. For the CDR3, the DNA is TGTGCCAGCACCCTCAGAACAGATACGCAGTATTTT. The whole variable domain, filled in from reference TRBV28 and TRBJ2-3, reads DVKVTQSSRYLVKRTGEKVFLECVQDMDHENMFWYRQDPGLGLRLIYFSYDVKMKEKGDIPEGYSVSREKKERFSLILESASTNQTSMYLCASTLRTDTQYFGPGTRLTVL.

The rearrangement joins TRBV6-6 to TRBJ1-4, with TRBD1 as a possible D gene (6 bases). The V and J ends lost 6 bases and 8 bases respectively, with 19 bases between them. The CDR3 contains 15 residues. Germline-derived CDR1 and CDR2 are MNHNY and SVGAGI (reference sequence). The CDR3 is CASRRVRGEGEKLFF. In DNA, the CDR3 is TGTGCCAGCAGAAGAGTCAGGGGAGAAGGGGAAAAACTGTTTTTT.

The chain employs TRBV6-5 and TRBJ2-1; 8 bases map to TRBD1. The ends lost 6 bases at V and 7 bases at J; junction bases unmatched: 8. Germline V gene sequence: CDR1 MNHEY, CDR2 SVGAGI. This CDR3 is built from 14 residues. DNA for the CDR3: TGTGCCAGCAGACTCGGGACAGGCGGGAATGAGCAGTTCTTC. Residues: CASRLGTGGNEQFF.